This is a list of T cell receptor beta chains from one sample in a study of human T cells and chemical hapten exposure. TCRdb analysed the RACE reads with MiXCR anew, one entry per CDR3 protein. This table has about 97,000 distinct CDR3 sequences, around 25% appearing once. This specimen consisted of whole blood, obtained in connection with sensitization to the hapten diphenylcyclopropenone (DPC). The origin of the receptors is a man in his forties with alopecia areata. Some clones in this sample may be carry-over from other donors' samples. CDR3s include the opening cysteine and the closing phenylalanine or tryptophan. The D gene is left open where the match is weak. Part of the rows lack a size; the others show once, few, many or a class for expanded clones.

D: NA; size: few; J: TRBJ2-7; V: TRBV25-1; CDR3: CASSRDIRVAEQYF; DNA: TGTGCCAGCAGCCGGGACATCCGTGTGGCGGAGCAGTACTTC
D: TRBD2; size: few; J: TRBJ2-1; V: TRBV7-9; CDR3: CASSFVSVGLAGPYNEQFF; DNA: TGTGCCAGCAGCTTTGTCTCTGTCGGACTAGCGGGGCCCTACAATGAGCAGTTCTTC
D: NA; size: NA; J: TRBJ2-2; V: TRBV7-9; CDR3: CASSLGAGWNTGELFF; DNA: TGTGCCAGCAGCTTAGGAGCGGGTTGGAACACCGGGGAGCTGTTTTTT
D: NA; size: few; J: TRBJ2-1; V: TRBV12-3/TRBV12-4; CDR3: CASRGPINEQFF; DNA: TGTGCCAGCCGTGGACCCATCAATGAGCAGTTCTTC
D: TRBD2; size: few; J: TRBJ2-7; V: TRBV25-1; CDR3: CASRRDGRDYEQYF; DNA: TGTGCCAGCAGAAGGGACGGGAGGGATTACGAGCAGTACTTC
D: TRBD1; size: NA; J: TRBJ1-1; V: TRBV27; CDR3: CASSEYRGTEAFF; DNA: TGTGCCAGCAGTGAGTACAGGGGCACTGAAGCTTTCTTT
D: NA; size: few; J: TRBJ2-3; V: TRBV24-1; CDR3: CATSDGSTDTQYF; DNA: TGTGCCACCAGTGATGGATCCACAGATACGCAGTATTTT
D: TRBD1; size: once; J: TRBJ1-1; V: TRBV7-9; CDR3: CASSLVGTDTEAFF; DNA: TGTGCCAGCAGCTTAGTAGGGACAGACACTGAAGCTTTCTTT
D: NA; size: NA; J: TRBJ1-6; V: TRBV12-3/TRBV12-4; CDR3: CASSLGPGGNSPLHF; DNA: TGTGCCAGCAGTCTGGGACCCGGCGGCAATTCACCCCTCCACTTT
D: TRBD2; size: few; J: TRBJ2-1; V: TRBV16; CDR3: CASRGTSDNEQFF; DNA: TGTGCCAGCAGAGGTACTAGCGACAATGAGCAGTTCTTC
D: TRBD2; size: NA; J: TRBJ2-2; V: TRBV20-1; CDR3: CSARGLAGAANTGELFF; DNA: TGCAGTGCTAGAGGACTAGCGGGAGCGGCGAACACCGGGGAGCTGTTTTTT
D: NA; size: NA; J: TRBJ1-4; V: TRBV13; CDR3: CASSLTSRGEKLFF; DNA: TGTGCCAGCAGCTTAACCTCCCGGGGGGAAAAACTGTTTTTT
D: NA; size: NA; J: TRBJ2-7; V: TRBV2; CDR3: CASEVTSYEQYF; DNA: TGTGCCAGCGAGGTGACGAGCTACGAGCAGTACTTC
D: NA; size: NA; J: TRBJ2-7; V: TRBV6-5; CDR3: CARVGMRASYEQYF; DNA: TGTGCGCGCGTGGGAATGAGGGCCTCCTACGAGCAGTACTTC
D: NA; size: NA; J: TRBJ1-2; V: TRBV12-3/TRBV12-4; CDR3: CASSPRGRDSGDTF; DNA: TGTGCCAGCAGCCCCCGGGGCAGGGACTCTGGCGACACCTTC
D: TRBD1; size: few; J: TRBJ1-1; V: TRBV28; CDR3: CASSYSDRGHDTEAFF; DNA: TGTGCCAGCAGTTACTCGGACAGGGGGCATGACACTGAAGCTTTCTTT
D: NA; size: NA; J: TRBJ2-3; V: TRBV3-1; CDR3: CASTSGTDTQYF; DNA: TGTGCCAGCACTAGCGGCACAGATACGCAGTATTTT
D: TRBD1; size: few; J: TRBJ2-7; V: TRBV19; CDR3: CASSIRDRSAEQYF; DNA: TGTGCCAGTAGTATAAGGGACAGATCGGCCGAGCAGTACTTC
D: NA; size: NA; J: TRBJ2-1; V: TRBV7-2; CDR3: CASSPQGGAKYNEQFF; DNA: TGTGCCAGCAGCCCCCAGGGGGGAGCGAAGTACAATGAGCAGTTCTTC
D: NA; size: once; J: TRBJ1-3; V: TRBV18; CDR3: CASSPWKSSGNTIYF; DNA: TGTGCCAGCTCACCATGGAAAAGCTCTGGAAACACCATATATTTT
D: NA; size: NA; J: TRBJ1-2; V: TRBV7-8; CDR3: CASSLGANANYGYTF; DNA: TGTGCCAGCAGCTTAGGGGCCAACGCTAACTATGGCTACACCTTC
D: NA; size: many; J: TRBJ2-7; V: TRBV20-1; CDR3: CSARVRDYEQYF; DNA: TGCAGTGCTAGGGTCCGGGACTACGAGCAGTACTTC
D: NA; size: NA; J: TRBJ1-1; V: TRBV20-1; CDR3: CSARDPEVRTNTEAFF; DNA: TGCAGTGCTAGAGATCCAGAAGTTCGAACCAACACTGAAGCTTTCTTT
D: TRBD2; size: NA; J: TRBJ2-7; V: TRBV7-3; CDR3: CASSPRASGNMYEQYF; DNA: TGTGCCAGCAGCCCGCGGGCTAGCGGGAATATGTACGAGCAGTACTTC
D: NA; size: NA; J: TRBJ2-7; V: TRBV9; CDR3: CASSVGARGVADPSYEQYF; DNA: TGTGCCAGCAGCGTTGGAGCACGGGGAGTAGCGGACCCGAGCTACGAGCAGTACTTC
D: NA; size: NA; J: TRBJ1-1; V: TRBV10-3; CDR3: CAISGTVKGVGTEAFF; DNA: TGTGCCATCAGTGGGACGGTGAAGGGGGTGGGCACTGAAGCTTTCTTT
D: NA; size: many; J: TRBJ1-3; V: TRBV29-1; CDR3: CSVSQRTGNTIYF; DNA: TGCAGCGTTAGTCAGAGGACTGGAAACACCATATATTTT
D: NA; size: NA; J: TRBJ2-7; V: TRBV3-1; CDR3: CASSPYGYEQYF; DNA: TGTGCCAGCAGCCCCTACGGTTACGAGCAGTACTTC
D: NA; size: NA; J: TRBJ2-5; V: TRBV28; CDR3: CASSPPSGGETQYF; DNA: TGTGCCAGCAGTCCTCCTTCGGGGGGCGAGACCCAGTACTTC
D: NA; size: NA; J: TRBJ2-7; V: TRBV2; CDR3: CASSETDYEQYF; DNA: TGTGCCAGCAGTGAGACGGATTACGAGCAGTACTTC
D: TRBD2; size: NA; J: TRBJ2-1; V: TRBV3-1; CDR3: CASSQDLGTTRQFF; DNA: TGTGCCAGCAGCCAAGATCTAGGGACTACGAGGCAGTTCTTC
D: NA; size: once; J: TRBJ2-1; V: TRBV21-1; CDR3: CASSKGTGVGSYNEQFF; DNA: TGTGCCAGCAGCAAAGGGACAGGGGTCGGCTCCTACAATGAGCAGTTCTTC
D: TRBD1; size: few; J: TRBJ1-5; V: TRBV12-3/TRBV12-4; CDR3: CASSRTGGNQPQHF; DNA: TGTGCCAGCAGTAGGACAGGGGGGAATCAGCCCCAGCATTTT
D: TRBD2; size: many; J: TRBJ2-7; V: TRBV12-3/TRBV12-4; CDR3: CASSRGLGGYEQYF; DNA: TGTGCCAGCAGTAGGGGACTAGGGGGCTACGAGCAGTACTTC
D: TRBD1; size: NA; J: TRBJ2-5; V: TRBV28; CDR3: CASTSGTGSETQYF; DNA: TGTGCCAGCACATCCGGGACAGGGTCTGAGACCCAGTACTTC
D: NA; size: NA; J: TRBJ2-6; V: TRBV9; CDR3: CASSVVSSGANVLTF; DNA: TGTGCCAGCAGCGTAGTGAGCTCTGGGGCCAACGTCCTGACTTTC
D: NA; size: few; J: TRBJ1-1; V: TRBV20-1; CDR3: CSATGGGTEAFF; DNA: TGCAGTGCCACCGGGGGAGGCACTGAAGCTTTCTTT
D: TRBD1; size: NA; J: TRBJ1-1; V: TRBV3-1; CDR3: CASSRGQVNTEAFF; DNA: TGTGCCAGCAGCCGAGGACAGGTAAACACTGAAGCTTTCTTT
D: TRBD2; size: few; J: TRBJ2-7; V: TRBV7-9; CDR3: CASSPETSGTYEQYF; DNA: TGTGCCAGCAGCCCGGAGACTAGCGGAACCTACGAGCAGTACTTC
D: NA; size: few; J: TRBJ2-7; V: TRBV6-2/TRBV6-3; CDR3: CASSYPDSTYEQYF; DNA: TGTGCCAGCAGTTACCCCGACAGTACCTACGAGCAGTACTTC
D: NA; size: few; J: TRBJ2-7; V: TRBV7-9; CDR3: CASSLHQPGTNEQYF; DNA: TGTGCCAGCAGCTTACATCAACCCGGTACGAACGAGCAGTACTTC
D: NA; size: few; J: TRBJ1-2; V: TRBV27; CDR3: CASSFDHTNYGYTF; DNA: TGTGCCAGCAGTTTCGATCACACTAACTATGGCTACACCTTC
D: NA; size: NA; J: TRBJ1-3; V: TRBV7-9; CDR3: CASWSSGNTIYF; DNA: TGTGCCAGCTGGAGCTCTGGAAACACCATATATTTT
D: NA; size: few; J: TRBJ2-1; V: TRBV12-3/TRBV12-4; CDR3: CASRGTFFPYNEQFF; DNA: TGTGCCAGCAGGGGGACCTTCTTCCCTTACAATGAGCAGTTCTTC
D: TRBD2; size: NA; J: TRBJ2-1; V: TRBV20-1; CDR3: CSAPQTSSGRLNEQFF; DNA: TGCAGTGCTCCACAAACCTCTAGCGGGAGGTTAAATGAGCAGTTCTTC
D: NA; size: NA; J: TRBJ2-5; V: TRBV5-5; CDR3: CASSLVVVGETQYF; DNA: TGTGCCAGCAGCTTGGTTGTGGTCGGAGAGACCCAGTACTTC
D: TRBD1; size: NA; J: TRBJ2-1; V: TRBV6-4; CDR3: CASSPGGNVNEQFF; DNA: TGTGCCAGCTCCCCAGGGGGAAATGTGAATGAGCAGTTCTTC
D: NA; size: NA; J: TRBJ2-7; V: TRBV7-2; CDR3: CASSLARASANEQYF; DNA: TGTGCCAGCAGCTTAGCCAGGGCTAGCGCCAACGAGCAGTACTTC
D: NA; size: NA; J: TRBJ2-1; V: TRBV18; CDR3: CASSPPGTGYNEQFF; DNA: TGTGCCAGCTCACCACCGGGGACTGGATACAATGAGCAGTTCTTC
D: TRBD2; size: few; J: TRBJ2-3; V: TRBV27; CDR3: CASSSAGTSGRSDTQYF; DNA: TGTGCCAGCAGTTCAGCCGGGACTAGCGGGAGGTCCGATACGCAGTATTTT
D: NA; size: few; J: TRBJ2-3; V: TRBV12-3/TRBV12-4; CDR3: CASSFGALASPSTDTQYF; DNA: TGTGCCAGCAGTTTTGGGGCGTTGGCTTCACCCAGCACAGATACGCAGTATTTT
D: NA; size: few; J: TRBJ2-7; V: TRBV6-1; CDR3: CAIGGEQYF; DNA: TGTGCCATCGGAGGGGAGCAGTACTTC
D: NA; size: NA; J: TRBJ2-4; V: TRBV29-1; CDR3: CSVERFDRLAKNIQYF; DNA: TGCAGCGTTGAAAGGTTCGATCGACTAGCCAAAAACATTCAGTACTTC